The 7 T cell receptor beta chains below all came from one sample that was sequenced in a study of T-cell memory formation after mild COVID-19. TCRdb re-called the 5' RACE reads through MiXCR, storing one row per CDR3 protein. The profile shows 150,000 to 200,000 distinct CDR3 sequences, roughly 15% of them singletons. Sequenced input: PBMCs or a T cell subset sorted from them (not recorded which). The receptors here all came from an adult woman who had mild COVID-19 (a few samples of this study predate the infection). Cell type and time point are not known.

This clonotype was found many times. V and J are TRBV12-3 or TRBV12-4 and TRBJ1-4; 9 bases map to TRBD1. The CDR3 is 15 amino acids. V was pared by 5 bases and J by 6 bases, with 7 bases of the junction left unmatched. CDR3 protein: CASSPGTGIDEKLFF. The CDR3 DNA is TGTGCCAGCAGTCCCGGGACAGGGATAGATGAAAAACTGTTTTTT.

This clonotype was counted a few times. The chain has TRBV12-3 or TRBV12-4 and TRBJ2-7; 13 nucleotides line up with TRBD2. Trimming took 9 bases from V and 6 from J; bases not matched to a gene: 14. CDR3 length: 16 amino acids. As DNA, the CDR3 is TGTGCCAGTAAAGCGGGACTAGCGGGATCGCATGCCGAGCAGTACTTC. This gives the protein CASKAGLAGSHAEQYF.

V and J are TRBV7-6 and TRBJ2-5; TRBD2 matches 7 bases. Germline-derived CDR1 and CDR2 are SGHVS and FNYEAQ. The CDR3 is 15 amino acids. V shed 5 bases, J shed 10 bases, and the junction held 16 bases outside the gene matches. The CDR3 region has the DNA TGTGCCAGCAGCCCGCCGCCGACTGGGGGGGAGGGCCAGTACTTC. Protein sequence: CASSPPPTGGEGQYF. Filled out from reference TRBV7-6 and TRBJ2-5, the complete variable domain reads GAGVSQSPRYKVTKRGQDVALRCDPISGHVSLYWYRQALGQGPEFLTYFNYEAQQDKSGLPNDRFSAERPEGSISTLTIQRTEQRDSAMYRCASSPPPTGGEGQYFGPGTRLLVL.

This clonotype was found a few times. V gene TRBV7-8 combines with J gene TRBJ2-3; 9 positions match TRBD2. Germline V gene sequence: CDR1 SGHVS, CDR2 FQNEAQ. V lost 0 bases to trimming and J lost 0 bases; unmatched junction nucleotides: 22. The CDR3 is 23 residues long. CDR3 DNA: TGTGCCAGCAGCTTAGCGATGGCGGGAGGGCCAGTAACTCGGGTTCTAAGCACAGATACGCAGTATTTT. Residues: CASSLAMAGGPVTRVLSTDTQYF.

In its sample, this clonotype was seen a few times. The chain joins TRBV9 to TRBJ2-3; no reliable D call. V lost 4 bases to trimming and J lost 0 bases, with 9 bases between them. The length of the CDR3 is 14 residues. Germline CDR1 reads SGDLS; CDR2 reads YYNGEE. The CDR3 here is CASSSSGSTDTQYF. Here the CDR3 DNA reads TGTGCCAGCAGCTCCTCTGGGAGCACAGATACGCAGTATTTT.

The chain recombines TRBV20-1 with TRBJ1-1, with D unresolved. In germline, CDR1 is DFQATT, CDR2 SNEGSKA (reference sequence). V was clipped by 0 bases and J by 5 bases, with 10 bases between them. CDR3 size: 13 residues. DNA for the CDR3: TGCAGTGCTAGAGATCGGTCGGTAACTGAAGCTTTCTTT. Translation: CSARDRSVTEAFF.

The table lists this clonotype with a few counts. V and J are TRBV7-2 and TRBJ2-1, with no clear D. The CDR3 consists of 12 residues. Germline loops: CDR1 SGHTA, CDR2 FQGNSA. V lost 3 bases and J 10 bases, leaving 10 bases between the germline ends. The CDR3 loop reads CASSFDLQEQFF. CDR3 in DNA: TGTGCCAGCAGCTTTGATTTGCAGGAGCAGTTCTTC.